This is a list of T cell receptor beta chains from one sample in a study of shared clonotypes between healthy human individuals. Assay: immunoSEQ multiplex PCR; the TCRdb copy retains only in-frame clones and omits some. Seen here are 2 million to 2.5 million clones, roughly 95% observed once, and the top ten hold around 0.13%. The sequenced sample was naive CD4+ T cells sorted from blood. These TCRs come from a man aged 18 to 29 in good health. Both conserved end residues are part of each CDR3. A D gene is named only where the DNA matches it firmly. The size of a clone is reported for some rows only, either as once, few or many, or as a class for expanded clones.

16,NA,TRBD1,TRBJ2-5,TRBV19,TGTGCCAGTAGTATCGAACAGGGGGTTTCACAAGAGACCCAGTACTTC,CASSIEQGVSQETQYF
15,NA,TRBD1,TRBJ2-3,TRBV5-1,TGCGCCAGCAGCTTGAGGGCAGGGGGATCAGATACGCAGTATTTT,CASSLRAGGSDTQYF
13,NA,NA,TRBJ2-7,TRBV6-5,TGTGCCAGCAGTTACTCGTGGGGGCGAGAGCAGTACTTC,CASSYSWGREQYF
17,once,NA,TRBJ1-3,TRBV7-9,TGTGCCAGCAGTCCCGGACCCATAGGCGGCTCTGGAAACACCATATATTTT,CASSPGPIGGSGNTIYF
15,NA,NA,TRBJ1-2,TRBV19,TGTGCCAGTAGTGCCACCGGGACAAACAACTATGGCTACACCTTC,CASSATGTNNYGYTF
13,NA,NA,TRBJ1-5,TRBV18,TGTGCCAGCTCCGGGGCAGACAATCAGCCCCAGCATTTT,CASSGADNQPQHF
14,NA,TRBD1,TRBJ1-1,TRBV6-5,TGTGCCAGCAGTCGACAGGGGATGAACACTGAAGCTTTCTTT,CASSRQGMNTEAFF
14,NA,NA,TRBJ1-4,TRBV6-5,TGTGCCAGCGGGCGGACGCGGGCGGATGAAAAACTGTTTTTT,CASGRTRADEKLFF
13,NA,TRBD1,TRBJ2-7,TRBV6-6,TGTGCCAGCATGGCAGGGGGCTCCTACGAGCAGTACTTC,CASMAGGSYEQYF
15,NA,TRBD2,TRBJ2-5,TRBV4-3,TGCGCCAGCAGCCCCACGGGAGGGGTTGGAGAGACCCAGTACTTC,CASSPTGGVGETQYF
15,NA,NA,TRBJ2-7,TRBV27,TGTGCCAGCAGTTGGGGTCGGTTCGCCGTCTACGAGCAGTACTTC,CASSWGRFAVYEQYF
16,NA,NA,TRBJ2-1,TRBV9,TGTGCCAGCAGCGTAGGCGAGTCTATTCTATACAATGAGCAGTTCTTC,CASSVGESILYNEQFF
11,NA,NA,TRBJ2-5,TRBV30,TGTGCCTCCGGTTCGGAACCAACGGAGTACTTC,CASGSEPTEYF
18,NA,NA,TRBJ1-5,TRBV4-1,TGCGCCAGCAGCCAAGATTATGCGACAGAGCTTAGCAATCAGCCCCAGCATTTT,CASSQDYATELSNQPQHF
14,once,NA,TRBJ1-5,TRBV7-9,TGTGCCAGCAGCCCCGGTTCTCTTCATCAGCCCCAGCATTTT,CASSPGSLHQPQHF
13,NA,NA,TRBJ2-1,TRBV10-1,TGCGCCAGCAGTGAGACAGGGAGGTATGAGCAGTTCTTC,CASSETGRYEQFF
14,NA,TRBD1,TRBJ2-7,TRBV5-1,TGCGCCAGCGCGGCGACAGGGGTTAGCTACGAGCAGTACTTC,CASAATGVSYEQYF
17,NA,TRBD2,TRBJ2-3,TRBV5-1,TGCGCCAGCAGCTTGGCCCGCGGGAGGGACCGCACAGATACGCAGTATTTT,CASSLARGRDRTDTQYF
15,NA,NA,TRBJ2-1,TRBV6-5,TGTGCCAGCAGTTACGTAGGGGGGTCGGGGACGGAGCAGTTCTTC,CASSYVGGSGTEQFF
15,NA,TRBD1,TRBJ2-1,TRBV5-6,TGTGCCAGCACCATAGGGGGACAGCGCTTCAATGAGCAGTTCTTC,CASTIGGQRFNEQFF
14,NA,NA,TRBJ1-1,TRBV2,TGTGCCAGCAGTGAAGGACACGCCAACACTGAAGCTTTCTTT,CASSEGHANTEAFF
14,NA,NA,TRBJ1-5,TRBV6-1,TGTGCCAGCAGTGAAGCTTCCCGGGGGCAGCCCCAGCATTTT,CASSEASRGQPQHF
15,NA,TRBD1,TRBJ1-1,TRBV6-6,TGTGCCAGCAGTCCCCCTCCCGGACAGGGCACTGAAGCTTTCTTT,CASSPPPGQGTEAFF
13,NA,NA,TRBJ2-7,TRBV4-1,TGCGCCAGCAGCCAACCAGGGGGGATCGAGCAGTACTTC,CASSQPGGIEQYF
14,NA,NA,TRBJ2-7,TRBV11-2,TGTGCCAGCAGCTTAGGGAGGCACGGCTACGAGCAGTACTTC,CASSLGRHGYEQYF
12,NA,NA,TRBJ2-3,TRBV30,TGTGCCTGGGGACAGAGTACAGATACGCAGTATTTT,CAWGQSTDTQYF
16,NA,NA,TRBJ1-5,TRBV11-2,TGTGCCAGCAGCTTAGATTCCTTCGATAGCAATCAGCCCCAGCATTTT,CASSLDSFDSNQPQHF
13,few,TRBD1,TRBJ1-1,TRBV29-1,TGCAGCGTTGATGAGGGGGCAAGCACTGAAGCTTTCTTT,CSVDEGASTEAFF
13,NA,NA,TRBJ1-1,TRBV10-3,TGTGCCATCGGGAGCTCGGGGGCCACTGAAGCTTTCTTT,CAIGSSGATEAFF
16,NA,NA,TRBJ1-2,TRBV5-1,TGCGCCAGCAGCTTGGCCGATTTTGGGGGCGGGCGAGGCTACACCTTC,CASSLADFGGGRGYTF
13,NA,NA,TRBJ1-2,TRBV18,TGTGCCAGCTCACCGGACGACTACTATGGCTACACCTTC,CASSPDDYYGYTF
15,NA,NA,TRBJ2-7,TRBV5-4,TGTGCCAGCAGCTTGGCCTTGGGACCGACTGACGAGCAGTACTTC,CASSLALGPTDEQYF
15,NA,TRBD1,TRBJ2-1,TRBV5-4,TGTGCCAGCAGCTTGGGTAGGACAGGGAACAATGAGCAGTTCTTC,CASSLGRTGNNEQFF
13,NA,NA,TRBJ1-2,TRBV5-6,TGTGCCAGCAGCTTGTCAGAACGCTATGGCTACACCTTC,CASSLSERYGYTF
15,NA,TRBD1,TRBJ2-2,TRBV9,TGTGCCAGCAGTCAGACAGGGGGGAACACCGGGGAGCTGTTTTTT,CASSQTGGNTGELFF
13,NA,NA,TRBJ2-2,TRBV9,TGTGCCAGCAGCGCACAGGGTATCGGGGAGCTGTTTTTT,CASSAQGIGELFF
15,NA,NA,TRBJ1-2,TRBV6-1,TGTGCCAGCAGTGAAGCTTTCGTCCCTTACTATGGCTACACCTTC,CASSEAFVPYYGYTF
14,NA,NA,TRBJ2-3,TRBV11-2,TGTGCCAGCAGCTTAAAAAGGGACACAGATACGCAGTATTTT,CASSLKRDTDTQYF